The rows below give T cell receptor beta chains drawn from one sample of a study of vaccination and CD4 T cells after COVID-19. These receptors' targets are unknown. From the PCR reads, TCRdb called clonotypes with MiXCR, one entry per CDR3 protein. This table has approximately 10,000 distinct CDR3 sequences, around 25% appearing once. This specimen was CD4+ T cells from blood, cultured in vitro, taken before SARS-CoV-2 vaccination. The receptors here all came from a human donor who received a COVID-19 vaccine. Both conserved end residues are part of each CDR3. Fields, in order: V gene, clone size, D gene, J gene, CDR3 DNA, CDR3 protein. D genes are given only for firm matches. Only part of the rows carry a size: once, few, many, or a class if the clone is expanded.

TRBV1,few,.,TRBJ2-3,TGCACCAGCAGCCAAGATATCAAGCGGGGGGTCACAGATACGCAGTATTTT,CTSSQDIKRGVTDTQYF
TRBV19,few,.,TRBJ2-7,TGTGCCAGCGGGACAACCTACGAGCAGTACTTC,CASGTTYEQYF
TRBV15,medium-sized,TRBD1,TRBJ1-3,TGTGCCACCAGCAGTGATCAGGGGGCGGCTGGAAACACCATATATTTT,CATSSDQGAAGNTIYF
TRBV7-7,.,TRBD2,TRBJ2-1,TGTGCCAGCAGCGCAAGCGGGGGGGAGCAGTTCTTC,CASSASGGEQFF
TRBV27,few,.,TRBJ2-2,TGTGCCAGCAGTTTAGGATTACGGGACACCGGGGAGCTGTTTTTT,CASSLGLRDTGELFF
TRBV20-1,few,TRBD2,TRBJ2-7,TGCAGTGCTAGCTCCGGGGCGGTAGCGGGGCCTGCCTACGAGCAGTACTTC,CSASSGAVAGPAYEQYF
TRBV2,few,.,TRBJ2-7,TGTGCCAGCAGCGGGGATTCCTACGAGCAGTACTTC,CASSGDSYEQYF
TRBV6-1,.,.,TRBJ1-2,TGTGCCAGCAGTGTGGCTGGTCGCCGCTATGGCTACACCTTC,CASSVAGRRYGYTF
TRBV20-1,medium-sized,TRBD1,TRBJ1-1,TGCAGTGCTACCTATGACAGGGGGCCTGAAGCTTTCTTT,CSATYDRGPEAFF
TRBV6-1,few,.,TRBJ1-4,TGTGCCAGCAGTGAAGAATACTTTGGCGGCAGAATTAATGAAAAACTGTTTTTT,CASSEEYFGGRINEKLFF
TRBV27,few,.,TRBJ2-7,TGTGCCAGCAGGGGGCTGATCTACTACGAGCAGTACTTC,CASRGLIYYEQYF
TRBV5-1,once,.,TRBJ1-6,TGCGCCAGCAGCTTGGCCGGGGGACGTTGGTCACCCCTCCACTTT,CASSLAGGRWSPLHF
TRBV6-1,few,.,TRBJ2-3,TGTGCCAGCAGTGGACGCGTGACAGATACGCAGTATTTT,CASSGRVTDTQYF
TRBV18,.,.,TRBJ1-2,TGTGCCAGCTCACGACGGACGGGTGACTATGGCTACACCTTC,CASSRRTGDYGYTF
TRBV7-2,few,.,TRBJ1-1,TGTGCCAGCAGCTTCCCGGGTCAAATGAACACTGAAGCTTTCTTT,CASSFPGQMNTEAFF
TRBV20-1,once,TRBD2,TRBJ2-7,TGCAGTGCCGGGACTAGCGGAATCTACGAGCAGTACTTC,CSAGTSGIYEQYF
TRBV4-1,.,TRBD2,TRBJ2-4,TGCGCCAGCAGCCAAGGCGGGGGAAGGGCCAAAAACATTCAGTACTTC,CASSQGGGRAKNIQYF
TRBV5-4,.,TRBD2,TRBJ2-5,TGTGCCAGCAGCTTTCTAGCGGGGGCGATCCAAGAGACCCAGTACTTC,CASSFLAGAIQETQYF
TRBV19,large,TRBD2,TRBJ2-3,TGTGCCAGTAGTATGAGGGAGGGGCTAGCGGGGGCTAGCACAGATACGCAGTATTTT,CASSMREGLAGASTDTQYF
TRBV7-9,.,.,TRBJ2-3,TGTGCCAGCAGCTTGGGACTTGCCACAGATACGCAGTATTTT,CASSLGLATDTQYF
TRBV19,few,.,TRBJ1-2,TGTGCCAGTAGTATAGGTGGTCGGGACAATTATGGCTACACCTTC,CASSIGGRDNYGYTF
TRBV30,few,.,TRBJ2-3,TGTGCCTGGAGTGTACCCGGGGGCCGCGGCACAGATACGCAGTATTTT,CAWSVPGGRGTDTQYF
TRBV20-1,few,TRBD2,TRBJ2-1,TGCAGTGCTAGAGGCCTAGCGGGGACACCCACCTACAATGAGCAGTTCTTC,CSARGLAGTPTYNEQFF
TRBV14,.,.,TRBJ2-7,TGTGCCAGCAGCCAAGACTTCGGCGTGGGGAGCTCCTACGAGCAGTACTTC,CASSQDFGVGSSYEQYF
TRBV4-2,large,.,TRBJ2-1,TGTGCCAGCAGCCAAGAGGATGAGCAGTTCTTC,CASSQEDEQFF
TRBV5-1,.,TRBD1,TRBJ2-3,TGCGCCAGCAGCTTGGACAGGGGACCTCCCACAGATACGCAGTATTTT,CASSLDRGPPTDTQYF
TRBV27,few,.,TRBJ1-1,TGTGCCAGCAGTGTAATGCAGGGGACTGAAGCTTTCTTT,CASSVMQGTEAFF
TRBV5-1,few,TRBD1,TRBJ2-5,TGCGCCAGCAGCCCGGGAGTGACAGGGGGTGGGGAGACCCAGTACTTC,CASSPGVTGGGETQYF
TRBV5-6,few,.,TRBJ2-7,TGTGCCAGCAGCTTGGACCTAGACTACTCCTACGAGCAGTACTTC,CASSLDLDYSYEQYF
TRBV6-1,.,TRBD2,TRBJ2-3,TGCGCCAGCAGTCCATTCATCGGGGGGGGGAGCACAGATACGCAGTATTTT,CASSPFIGGGSTDTQYF
TRBV14,.,TRBD1,TRBJ2-7,TGTGCCAGCAGCTACATGACAGGGGGCGCGTACGAGCAGTACTTC,CASSYMTGGAYEQYF
TRBV24-1,.,.,TRBJ2-2,TGTGCCACCAGTGACCCCCAACGCACCGGGGAGCTGTTTTTT,CATSDPQRTGELFF
TRBV10-1,once,.,TRBJ2-3,TGCACCAGCAGTGCCGATATCACAGATACGCAGTATTTT,CTSSADITDTQYF
TRBV18,.,.,TRBJ2-7,TGTGCCAGCTCACTTGCAGGGGAACTTTACGAGCAGTACTTC,CASSLAGELYEQYF
TRBV6-1,medium-sized,TRBD1,TRBJ1-2,TGTGCCAGCAGTAGCTCGGGACAGGGCACAGGCGGCTACACCTTC,CASSSSGQGTGGYTF
TRBV15,.,.,TRBJ2-2,TGTGCCACCAGCAGAGCAGGGAACACCGGGGAGCTGTTTTTT,CATSRAGNTGELFF
TRBV28,.,TRBD1,TRBJ2-4,TGTGCCAGCAGTTTTTCAGGGGGTTGGGCAATGGGCAAAAACATTCAGTACTTC,CASSFSGGWAMGKNIQYF
TRBV7-2,large,.,TRBJ1-2,TGTGCCTCCTCCGGGCCAGGCAGCTATGGCTACACCTTC,CASSGPGSYGYTF
TRBV2,.,TRBD2,TRBJ2-1,TGTGCCAGCAGACCCAATAGCGGGGGAGAATACAATGAGCAGTTCTTC,CASRPNSGGEYNEQFF